A single sample gave rise to the 18 T cell receptor beta chains below, sequenced in a study of control samples from healthy donors and cancer patients. This table comes from immunoSEQ multiplex PCR, and its TCRdb copy is limited to in-frame clones, with some not included. The table has about 110,000 clones, around four fifths seen once. Sequencing was carried out using blood. The origin of the receptors is a man aged 18 to 30 in good health.

The J gene is TRBJ2-1, the V gene TRBV5-6, with TRBD2 identical over 8 bases. From germline, CDR1 is SGHDT and CDR2 YYEEEE. The ends lost 0 bases at V and 5 bases at J; junction bases unmatched: 16. There are 19 residues in the CDR3. CDR3: CASSLVWSSGGPDNNEQFF. The CDR3 DNA sequence: TGTGCCAGCAGCTTGGTCTGGTCGAGCGGGGGCCCCGATAACAATGAGCAGTTCTTC.

CDR3 sequence reads: CASSKDRAAYNEQFF. The CDR3 DNA reads as TGTGCCAGCAGTAAGGACAGGGCCGCCTACAATGAGCAGTTCTTC. The V gene is TRBV7-8, the J gene TRBJ2-1, with 8 bases aligning to TRBD1. The length of the CDR3 is 15 residues. V lost 6 bases, J lost 2 bases, and 6 bases stayed unmatched. Germline CDR1 SGHVS, CDR2 FQNEAQ.

The chain links TRBV29-1 to TRBJ2-7, with TRBD1 matching over 8 bases. The CDR3 is made up of 13 amino acids. V dropped 5 bases and J dropped 2; count of bases not matched to a gene: 5. The germline CDR1 and CDR2 sequences are SQVTM and ANQGSEA. CDR3 residues: CSVRQGLTYEQYF. The CDR3 DNA follows: TGCAGCGTTCGACAGGGGCTGACCTACGAGCAGTACTTC.

The chain has TRBV6-5 and TRBJ1-6; TRBD1 matches at 8 bases. The ends lost 7 bases at V and 7 bases at J; junction bases unmatched: 6. Germline assignment: CDR1 MNHEY and CDR2 SVGAGI. There are 14 residues in the CDR3. CDR3 amino acids: CASMDGTGNSPLHF. The DNA for the CDR3 is TGTGCCAGCATGGACGGGACAGGCAATTCACCCCTCCACTTT.

The rearrangement joins TRBV5-6 to TRBJ2-4, with D possibly being TRBD1 (5 bases). The V and J ends lost 4 bases and 4 bases respectively, with 18 bases between them. Germline CDR1 is SGHDT and CDR2 is YYEEEE. The CDR3 runs 16 residues. CDR3 sequence: CASSPDGAGRKNIQYF. The CDR3 coding sequence is TGTGCCAGCAGCCCGGATGGGGCAGGGCGGAAAAACATTCAGTACTTC. The full variable domain, with the rest looked up from reference TRBV5-6 and TRBJ2-4, is DAGVTQSPTHLIKTRGQQVTLRCSPKSGHDTVSWYQQALGQGPQFIFQYYEEEERQRGNFPDRFSGHQFPNYSSELNVNALLLGDSALYLCASSPDGAGRKNIQYFGAGTRLSVL.

V and J are TRBV27 and TRBJ2-7; no clear D. Germline V gene sequence: CDR1 MNHEY, CDR2 SMNVEV (reference sequence). V was shortened by 6 bases and J by 10 bases, with 25 bases between the two germline ends. This CDR3 is 15 amino acids long. The CDR3 DNA sequence: TGTGCCAGCAGCCGTCTAAATTCGGGCGGTTCCGTTCAGTACTTC. Protein sequence: CASSRLNSGGSVQYF.

The rearrangement links TRBV11-2 to TRBJ1-2; 8 bases fit TRBD1. The CDR3 runs to 13 residues. The V gene's germline CDR1 is SGHAT and CDR2 FQNNGV. V trimming: 5 bases; J trimming: 4 bases; junction bases outside the gene matches: 3. The CDR3 reads CASSAGGGYGYTF. CDR3 DNA: TGTGCCAGCAGCGCAGGGGGCGGCTATGGCTACACCTTC.

This chain joins TRBV27 and TRBJ1-4, with D possibly being TRBD1 (5 bases). V lost 5 bases, J lost 6 bases, and 22 bases lay in between. Germline-derived CDR1 and CDR2 are MNHEY and SMNVEV (reference sequence). The CDR3 runs 17 residues. CDR3 DNA sequence: TGTGCCAGCAGTCTCTACCCTCGCAGGGTTCGGGATGAAAAACTGTTTTTT. It is translated as CASSLYPRRVRDEKLFF.

This chain links TRBV19 with TRBJ2-3; possibly TRBD1 for D (6 bases). This CDR3 comprises 13 residues. Germline CDR1 is LNHDA and CDR2 is SQIVND (reference sequence). V was cut by 7 bases and J by 5 bases, with 13 bases left in between. The CDR3 sequence: CASTDRFGDTQYF. For the CDR3, the DNA is TGTGCCAGTACCGACAGGTTCGGAGATACGCAGTATTTT.

The sample holds one count of this clone. V usage is TRBV28 and J usage is TRBJ1-2, with a weak D call TRBD1 (6 bases). This CDR3 is built from 17 residues. Deletions cut 4 bases from V and 4 bases from J, with 22 bases between. Germline CDR1 reads MDHEN; CDR2 reads SYDVKM. This CDR3 reads CASSSALDRGQTYGYTF. The CDR3 DNA sequence: TGTGCCAGCAGTTCCGCACTAGACCGAGGACAGACCTATGGCTACACCTTC.

The chain links TRBV13 to TRBJ2-5; D is possibly TRBD2 (6 bases). V shed 3 bases and J shed 4 bases, with 9 bases lying between them. This CDR3 spans 13 amino acids. Germline CDR1 and CDR2: PRHDT and FYEKMQ (reference sequence). DNA for the CDR3: TGTGCCAGCAGCTTTCCCGGGGGAGAGACCCAGTACTTC. Translated, it gives CASSFPGGETQYF.

This clone was seen once. The chain links TRBV4-3 to TRBJ1-1, with D possibly being TRBD1 (5 bases). Germline-derived CDR1 and CDR2 are LGHNA and YSLEER. V was trimmed by 4 bases and J by 11 bases, leaving 14 bases between them. The CDR3 runs 12 residues. CDR3 protein: CASSRLTGEAFF. The CDR3 nucleotides are TGCGCCAGCAGCCGGCTCACGGGGGAGGCTTTCTTT.

The chain links TRBV6-5 to TRBJ1-1; unclear D gene. Germline V CDR1 and CDR2: MNHEY, SVGAGI. The CDR3 length is 12 residues. V lost 8 bases and J lost 0, with 7 bases in between. The CDR3, as DNA: TGTGCCAGCTACAGATTGAACACTGAAGCTTTCTTT. This sequence encodes CASYRLNTEAFF.

J is TRBJ1-6 and V is TRBV19; D gene unclear. The CDR3 totals 15 residues. Trimming shortened V by 2 bases and J by 8 bases, and 13 bases separated the two germline ends. Germline-derived CDR1 and CDR2 are LNHDA and SQIVND (reference sequence). The CDR3 nucleotides read TGTGCCAGTAGTATATTGCCCTTTCGGGATTCACCCCTCCACTTT. This encodes CASSILPFRDSPLHF.

DNA for the CDR3: TGTGCCAGCAGTGACCCCCGGACAGGGGGCGACTTTGGAAACACCATATATTTT. It is translated as CASSDPRTGGDFGNTIYF. The chain is built from TRBV25-1 and TRBJ1-3; 11 bases fit TRBD1. Germline CDR1 MGHDK, CDR2 SYGVNS. The CDR3 has 18 residues. V lost 3 bases and J lost 3; bases outside the gene matches: 10.

The chain uses TRBV27 and TRBJ2-2, with a weak D call TRBD2 (5 bases). From germline, CDR1 is MNHEY and CDR2 SMNVEV (reference sequence). Between the trimmed V and J ends, which lost 6 bases and 6 bases, there was a span of 14 bases. This CDR3 region has 14 residues. In nucleotides, the CDR3 is TGTGCCAGCAGCCCCCGCGTGAGGGCCGGGGAGCTGTTTTTT. Amino acid sequence: CASSPRVRAGELFF.

This chain connects TRBV19 to TRBJ2-7; 10 bases are a match to TRBD1. The CDR3 has 12 residues. Germline CDR1 reads LNHDA; CDR2 reads SQIVND (reference sequence). V dropped 8 bases and J dropped 7; count of bases not matched to a gene: 5. CDR3 DNA: TGTGCCAGTGGGACAGGGGTAAAGGAGCAGTACTTC. This translates into CASGTGVKEQYF.

The chain recombines TRBV28 with TRBJ1-4, with 7 nucleotides matching TRBD1. The germline V gene has CDR1 MDHEN and CDR2 SYDVKM. This CDR3 is 14 amino acids long. Trimming removed 4 bases from V and 5 bases from J; junction bases left unmatched: 4. The CDR3 reads CASSWVGGNEKLFF. The DNA for the CDR3 is TGTGCCAGCAGTTGGGTAGGGGGCAATGAAAAACTGTTTTTT.